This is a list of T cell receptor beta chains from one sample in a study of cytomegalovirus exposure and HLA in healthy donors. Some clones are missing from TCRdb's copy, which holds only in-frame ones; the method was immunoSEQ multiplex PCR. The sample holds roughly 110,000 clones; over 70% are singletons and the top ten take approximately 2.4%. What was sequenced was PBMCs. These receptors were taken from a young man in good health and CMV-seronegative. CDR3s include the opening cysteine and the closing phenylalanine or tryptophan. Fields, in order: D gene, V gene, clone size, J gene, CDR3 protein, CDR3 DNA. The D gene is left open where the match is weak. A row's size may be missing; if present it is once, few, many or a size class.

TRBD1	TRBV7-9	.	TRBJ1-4	CASSPAPRQGNEKLFF	TGTGCCAGCAGCCCAGCCCCGAGACAGGGAAATGAAAAACTGTTTTTT
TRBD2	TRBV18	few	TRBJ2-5	CASSPPLAGAFAQYF	TGTGCCAGCTCACCACCGCTAGCGGGGGCTTTTGCCCAGTACTTC
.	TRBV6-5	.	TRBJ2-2	CASRRSQGNTGELFF	TGTGCCAGCAGGAGATCCCAGGGGAACACCGGGGAGCTGTTTTTT
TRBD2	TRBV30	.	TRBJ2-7	CAWSVGLAGYEQYF	TGTGCCTGGAGTGTAGGGCTAGCGGGTTACGAGCAGTACTTC
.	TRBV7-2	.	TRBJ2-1	CASSQKEQFF	TGTGCCAGCAGCCAGAAGGAGCAGTTCTTC
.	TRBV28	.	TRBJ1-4	CASSQTEKLFF	TGTGCCAGCAGCCAAACAGAAAAACTGTTTTTT
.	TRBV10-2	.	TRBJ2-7	CASSVGQGSPYEQYF	TGCGCCAGCAGTGTCGGGCAGGGATCTCCCTACGAGCAGTACTTC
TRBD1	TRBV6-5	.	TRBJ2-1	CASSSDRALTNEQFF	TGTGCCAGCAGTTCGGACAGGGCCCTTACGAATGAGCAGTTCTTC
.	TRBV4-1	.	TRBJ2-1	CASSQEGLASYNEQFF	TGCGCCAGCAGCCAAGAGGGGCTGGCCTCCTACAATGAGCAGTTCTTC
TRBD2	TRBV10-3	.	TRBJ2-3	CAISLTSGGMTDTQYF	TGTGCCATCAGTTTAACTAGCGGGGGAATGACAGATACGCAGTATTTT
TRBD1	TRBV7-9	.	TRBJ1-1	CASSKQGDSTEAFF	TGTGCCAGCAGCAAACAGGGGGATTCGACTGAAGCTTTCTTT
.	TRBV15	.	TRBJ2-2	CATSRYPVAGELFF	TGTGCCACCAGCAGATATCCGGTCGCCGGGGAGCTGTTTTTT
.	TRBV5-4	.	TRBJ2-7	CASSSPQQGGSYEQYF	TGTGCCAGCAGCTCTCCCCAACAGGGAGGGTCGTACGAGCAGTACTTC
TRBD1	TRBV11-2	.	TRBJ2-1	CASSRQGATTYNEQFF	TGTGCCAGCAGCCGCCAGGGGGCCACTACCTACAATGAGCAGTTCTTC
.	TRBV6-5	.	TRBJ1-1	CASSYPMGATFF	TGTGCCAGCAGTTACCCCATGGGGGCAACTTTCTTT
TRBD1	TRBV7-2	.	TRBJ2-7	CASSKSQGYEQYF	TGTGCCAGCAGCAAATCACAGGGGTACGAGCAGTACTTC
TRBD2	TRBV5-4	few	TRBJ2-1	CASSLSGDHYNEQFF	TGTGCCAGCAGCCTTAGCGGGGACCACTACAATGAGCAGTTCTTC
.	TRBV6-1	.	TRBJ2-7	CASSENPDNSYEQYF	TGTGCCAGCAGTGAAAACCCAGATAACTCCTACGAGCAGTACTTC
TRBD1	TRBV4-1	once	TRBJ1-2	CASSQVTGRGQGASGYTF	TGCGCCAGCAGCCAAGTAACGGGCCGAGGACAGGGGGCGAGTGGCTACACCTTC
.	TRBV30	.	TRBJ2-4	CAWSRELAKNIQYF	TGTGCCTGGAGTCGGGAGCTAGCCAAAAACATTCAGTACTTC
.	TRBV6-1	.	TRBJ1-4	CASSAKRVTNEKLFF	TGTGCCAGCAGTGCAAAACGGGTGACGAATGAAAAACTGTTTTTT
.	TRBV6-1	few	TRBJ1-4	CASSVRLNEKLFF	TGTGCCAGCAGTGTGCGGCTTAATGAAAAACTGTTTTTT
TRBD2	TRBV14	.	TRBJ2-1	CASSQALALAYNEQFF	TGTGCCAGCAGCCAAGCACTAGCGTTAGCCTACAATGAGCAGTTCTTC
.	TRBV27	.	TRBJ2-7	CASRPRLSYEQYF	TGTGCCAGCAGACCGAGACTTTCCTACGAGCAGTACTTC